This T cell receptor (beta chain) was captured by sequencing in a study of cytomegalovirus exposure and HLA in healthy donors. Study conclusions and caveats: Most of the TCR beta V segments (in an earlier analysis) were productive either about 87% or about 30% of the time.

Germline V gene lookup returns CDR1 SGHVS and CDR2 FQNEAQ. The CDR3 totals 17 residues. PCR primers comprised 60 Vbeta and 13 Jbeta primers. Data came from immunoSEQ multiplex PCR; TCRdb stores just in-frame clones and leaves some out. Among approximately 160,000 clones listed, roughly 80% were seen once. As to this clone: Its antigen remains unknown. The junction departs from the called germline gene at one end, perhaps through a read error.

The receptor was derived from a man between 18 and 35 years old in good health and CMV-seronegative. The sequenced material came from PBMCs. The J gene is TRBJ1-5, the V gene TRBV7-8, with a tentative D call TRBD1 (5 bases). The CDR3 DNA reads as TGTGCCAGCAACTTAGCGCGCTACAGGTATAGCAATCAGCCCCAGCATTTT. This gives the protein CASNLARYRYSNQPQHF.